Listed below are T cell receptor beta chains from one sample, sequenced in a study of blood T cells in healthy people across ages. A single record per CDR3 protein comes from TCRdb applying MiXCR to the 5' RACE reads. This table holds 900,000 to 950,000 distinct CDR3 sequences, under 35% found once. A further study also used this sample, focusing on T cells of mothers and their children.

Sequencing was carried out using blood. Receptor source: a woman aged 40 to 50 in good health. The CDR3 runs from the conserved cysteine through the conserved F or W. D genes are given only for firm matches. Rows give clone size only sometimes, using once, few, many, or a class for an expanded clone.

D,size,J,V,CDR3
NA,few,TRBJ1-1,TRBV12-3/TRBV12-4,CASNRGQRRTEAFF
NA,NA,TRBJ1-6,TRBV28,CASKHGRSYNSPLHF
NA,few,TRBJ2-4,TRBV4-3,CASSQEASLAKNIQYF
NA,many,TRBJ2-5,TRBV6-6,CASSVWETQYF
TRBD1,NA,TRBJ1-4,TRBV5-1,CASSLATYRGLNEKLFF
NA,many,TRBJ1-2,TRBV6-6,CASSYSNFAAENGYTF
TRBD1,NA,TRBJ2-7,TRBV14,CASSQEGTGSYEQYF
TRBD1,few,TRBJ2-7,TRBV12-3/TRBV12-4,CASSFKQGALSYEQYF
TRBD2,NA,TRBJ2-3,TRBV6-5,CASSFNYRTSGSTDTQYF
NA,few,TRBJ1-2,TRBV6-4,CASSDGQGQGYTF